This T cell receptor (beta chain) appears in the sequencing data of a study of blood T cell repertoires in COVID-19. Assay used: immunoSEQ multiplex PCR; TCRdb lists only in-frame clones, some missing. The profile shows 110,000 to 150,000 clones, roughly four fifths of them singletons. Germline CDR1 reads LNHDA; CDR2 reads SQIVND (reference sequence). This CDR3 has 17 amino acids. V was shortened by 6 bases and J by 2 bases, with 20 bases between the two germline ends. This receptor was identified in a woman aged 80 or over with acute or convalescent COVID-19. Input material: peripheral blood. The chain has TRBV19 and TRBJ1-5; TRBD1 might be the D (6 bases). The CDR3 reads CASRSTGMGYGNQPQHF. CDR3 bases: TGTGCCAGTAGATCAACAGGGATGGGGTATGGCAATCAGCCCCAGCATTTT.